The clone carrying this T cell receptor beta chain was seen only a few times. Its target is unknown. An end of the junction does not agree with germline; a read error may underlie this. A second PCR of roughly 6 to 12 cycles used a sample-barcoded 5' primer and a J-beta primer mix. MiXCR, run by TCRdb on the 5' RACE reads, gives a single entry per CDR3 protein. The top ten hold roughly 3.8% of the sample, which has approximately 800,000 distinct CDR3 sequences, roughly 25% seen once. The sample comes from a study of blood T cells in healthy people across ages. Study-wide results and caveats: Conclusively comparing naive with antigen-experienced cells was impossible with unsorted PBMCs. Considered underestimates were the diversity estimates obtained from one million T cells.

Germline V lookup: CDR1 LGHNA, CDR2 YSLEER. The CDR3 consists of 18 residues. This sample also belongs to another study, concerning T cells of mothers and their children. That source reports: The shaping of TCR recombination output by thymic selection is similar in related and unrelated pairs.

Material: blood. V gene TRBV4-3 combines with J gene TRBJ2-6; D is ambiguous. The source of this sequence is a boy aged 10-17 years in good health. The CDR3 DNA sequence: TGCGCCAGCAGCCAAGATGTTGGGCTTCCCTCTGAGGCCAACGTCCTGACTTTC. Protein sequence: CASSQDVGLPSEANVLTF.